These 24 T cell receptor beta chains were all obtained from the same sample, sequenced in a study of blood T cell repertoires in COVID-19. Sequencing used immunoSEQ multiplex PCR; TCRdb keeps in-frame clones, though not all of them. The sample includes 250,000 to 300,000 clones, 84% of them seen just once. The material sequenced was peripheral blood. Every receptor here comes from a man between 60 and 75 years old with acute or convalescent COVID-19.

This chain joins TRBV5-1 and TRBJ2-7, with 10 bases that match TRBD1. Germline CDR1 reads SGHRS; CDR2 reads YFSETQ. This CDR3 is built from 15 residues. Trimming removed 4 bases from V and 2 bases from J; junction bases left unmatched: 6. The CDR3 nucleotides read TGCGCCAGCAGCAAGTGGACAGGGGGGCCCTACGAGCAGTACTTC. It is translated as CASSKWTGGPYEQYF.

The V gene is TRBV20-1, the J gene TRBJ2-5; D uncertain. Trimming took off 5 bases at V and 5 bases at J, with 9 bases between the two ends. Per germline, CDR1 DFQATT and CDR2 SNEGSKA (reference sequence). The CDR3 covers 11 residues. CDR3 coding DNA: TGCAGTGCTCTCAGAACGGAGACCCAGTACTTC. Translated: CSALRTETQYF.

The chain links TRBV7-6 to TRBJ2-2; 8 bases are shared with TRBD2. Trimming took 2 bases from V and 0 from J; bases not matched to a gene: 8. Germline loops: CDR1 SGHVS, CDR2 FNYEAQ. CDR3 length: 18 residues. The CDR3 coding sequence is TGTGCCAGCAGCTTACTGGCGGGAGGAACCGCGAACACCGGGGAGCTGTTTTTT. Protein sequence: CASSLLAGGTANTGELFF.

The chain couples TRBV3-1 (or the pseudogene TRBV3-2) to TRBJ2-1, with a weak D call TRBD2 (5 bases). The CDR3 extends over 16 amino acids. V dropped 1 base and J dropped 0 bases, with 10 bases sitting between them. CDR1 and CDR2 from the germline V gene are LGHDT and YNNKEL (reference sequence). CDR3: CASSQVGESSYNEQFF. In DNA form, the CDR3 reads TGTGCCAGCAGCCAAGTCGGGGAAAGCTCCTACAATGAGCAGTTCTTC.

V gene TRBV10-3 combines with J gene TRBJ2-7, with 7 bases that match TRBD1. Germline trimming cut 10 bases from V and 1 base from J; bases unmatched to any gene: 4. This CDR3 spans 12 amino acids. The germline V gene encodes CDR1 ENHRY and CDR2 SYGVKD. CDR3 residues: CATTTGSYEQYF. The CDR3 coding sequence is TGTGCCACCACGACAGGGTCCTACGAGCAGTACTTC.

The gene calls are TRBV11-2 and TRBJ1-4; D is possibly TRBD1 (5 bases). CDR1 SGHAT and CDR2 FQNNGV come from the germline V gene. The V gene lost 1 base and the J gene lost 5 bases, with 11 bases spanning the gap. The CDR3 is made up of 15 amino acids. The CDR3 DNA follows: TGTGCCAGCAGCTTAGGCGGCAGACAGAATGAAAAACTGTTTTTT. It translates to CASSLGGRQNEKLFF.

The chain employs TRBV7-3 and TRBJ2-1; 10 bases align to TRBD2. The CDR3 runs 15 residues. V trimming: 2 bases; J trimming: 7 bases; junction bases outside the gene matches: 5. The V gene's germline CDR1 is SGHTA and CDR2 FQGTGA. The CDR3 sequence is CASSLSSGSSNEQFF. The CDR3, as DNA: TGTGCCAGCAGCTTATCTAGCGGGAGTTCAAATGAGCAGTTCTTC. Looking up the rest from reference TRBV7-3 and TRBJ2-1 gives the full variable domain: GAGVSQTPSNKVTEKGKYVELRCDPISGHTALYWYRQSLGQGPEFLIYFQGTGAADDSGLPNDRFFAVRPEGSVSTLKIQRTERGDSAVYLCASSLSSGSSNEQFFGPGTRLTVL.

This chain connects TRBV2 to TRBJ2-1, with 7 bases matching TRBD2. The CDR3 consists of 15 residues. J gave up 10 bases and V 2 bases, and 11 bases lay outside the gene matches. Per the germline V gene, CDR1 is SNHLY and CDR2 is FYNNEI. This CDR3 reads CASSELGGSLQEQFF. The DNA for the CDR3 is TGTGCCAGCAGTGAACTGGGCGGGAGCCTGCAAGAGCAGTTCTTC. Based on the CDR3 plus reference TRBV2 and TRBJ2-1, the full variable domain is EPEVTQTPSHQVTQMGQEVILRCVPISNHLYFYWYRQILGQKVEFLVSFYNNEISEKSEIFDDQFSVERPDGSNFTLKIRSTKLEDSAMYFCASSELGGSLQEQFFGPGTRLTVL.

This chain links TRBV6-2 or TRBV6-3 with TRBJ1-3; D unclear. V lost 2 bases and J lost 8, with 7 bases in between. The V gene's germline CDR1 is MNHEY and CDR2 SVGEGT. The CDR3 sequence is 12 residues long. The CDR3 nucleotides read TGTGCCAGCAGTTACAGGAGAGACACCATATATTTT. This encodes CASSYRRDTIYF.

This chain links TRBV5-8 with TRBJ1-3, with TRBD1 matching 9 bases. The trim removed 3 bases at V and 0 bases at J, leaving 7 bases unmatched. The germline CDR1 and CDR2 sequences are SGHTS and YDEGEE. The CDR3 sequence is 17 residues long. The CDR3 DNA is TGTGCCAGCAGCTCGGACAGGGGCTCATTCTCTGGAAACACCATATATTTT. This gives the protein CASSSDRGSFSGNTIYF.

This rearrangement joins TRBV30 to TRBJ2-3, with 8 positions matching TRBD1. Germline loops: CDR1 GTSNPN, CDR2 SVGIG (reference sequence). With V trimmed by 0 bases and J by 5 bases, 10 bases remained unmatched. The CDR3 extends over 16 amino acids. CDR3 amino acids: CAWSVPRTGPRDTQYF. As DNA, the CDR3 is TGTGCCTGGAGTGTACCCCGGACAGGGCCCCGAGATACGCAGTATTTT.

The chain combines TRBV7-6 with TRBJ2-5, with TRBD2 matching 11 bases. The CDR3 length is 15 residues. Germline-derived CDR1 and CDR2 are SGHVS and FNYEAQ. V lost 8 bases and J lost 7; bases outside the gene matches: 12. The CDR3 bases are TGTGCCAGCTCTTCGACTAGCGGGGCCCGGGGGACCCAGTACTTC. Protein sequence: CASSSTSGARGTQYF.

The CDR3 nucleotides are TGTGCCAGCAGTTTACCCGGGACTAGCGACTACGAGCAGTACTTC. Protein: CASSLPGTSDYEQYF. The rearrangement joins TRBV6-5 to TRBJ2-7; 10 bases fit TRBD2. The CDR3 has 15 amino acids. The V gene end was trimmed by 4 bases and the J gene end by 3 bases; junction bases not matched to a gene: 6. Germline CDR1 MNHEY, CDR2 SVGAGI.

The chain couples TRBV4-1 to TRBJ2-7; 8 bases fit TRBD1. The germline V gene encodes CDR1 MGHRA and CDR2 YSYEKL. After removal of 3 bases from V and 6 bases from J, the junction contained 13 bases not matched to a gene. The CDR3 sequence is 16 residues long. The CDR3 region is CASSHPSSTGGGEQYF. CDR3 nucleotides: TGCGCCAGCAGCCACCCCTCCTCCACAGGGGGTGGCGAGCAGTACTTC.

V and J are TRBV12-3 or TRBV12-4 and TRBJ2-7, with D possibly matching TRBD1 (5 bases). The CDR3 loop spans 12 amino acids. Trimming took off 5 bases at V and 6 bases at J, with 11 bases between the two ends. The CDR3: CASSPDSSEQYF. CDR3 nucleotide sequence: TGTGCCAGCAGTCCTGACAGTAGCGAGCAGTACTTC.

The chain uses TRBV2 and TRBJ1-6; D is uncertain. From germline, CDR1 is SNHLY and CDR2 FYNNEI. V lost 2 bases, J lost 6 bases, and 8 bases lay in between. The CDR3 sequence is 14 residues long. The CDR3 DNA reads as TGTGCCAGCAGTGAAACGGTAACTAATTCACCCCTCCACTTT. Translation gives CASSETVTNSPLHF.

The chain couples TRBV4-2 to TRBJ1-4; a weak D match, TRBD1 (5 bases). Germline assignment: CDR1 LGHNA and CDR2 YNFKEQ. V lost 0 bases, J lost 7 bases, and 24 bases lay in between. The length of the CDR3 is 19 residues. The CDR3 loop is CASSQDLAGRGTGGEKLFF. For the CDR3, the DNA is TGTGCCAGCAGCCAAGATCTCGCGGGGCGGGGGACGGGAGGTGAAAAACTGTTTTTT.

V usage is TRBV6-5 and J usage is TRBJ2-2; TRBD2 might be the D (5 bases). The germline CDR1 and CDR2 sequences are MNHEY and SVGAGI. V lost 7 bases and J 5 bases, leaving 8 bases between the germline ends. The CDR3 consists of 12 residues. As DNA, the CDR3 is TGTGCCAGCAAACGGGAAACCGGGGAGCTGTTTTTT. Its translation: CASKRETGELFF.

This sequence joins TRBV6-5 and TRBJ1-1; 7 bases are shared with TRBD1. CDR1 and CDR2 from the germline V gene are MNHEY and SVGAGI. The CDR3 spans 15 residues. V lost 7 bases and J lost 1; bases outside the gene matches: 9. CDR3 amino acids: CASTSEGAPNTEAFF. The CDR3 DNA follows: TGTGCCAGCACTTCCGAGGGGGCTCCGAACACTGAAGCTTTCTTT.

In this sample, this clone turned up once. This chain links TRBV19 with TRBJ1-2; TRBD1 agrees at 8 bases. The CDR3 runs to 15 residues. Per the germline V gene, CDR1 is LNHDA and CDR2 is SQIVND (reference sequence). Trimming cost V 1 base and J 7 bases; bases outside gene matches: 8. The CDR3 DNA reads TGTGCCAGTAGTATAGTAAGCCAGGGGGCAGGTGGCTACACCTTC. This codes for CASSIVSQGAGGYTF.

The chain links TRBV9 to TRBJ2-1, with 8 positions matching TRBD2. In germline, CDR1 is SGDLS, CDR2 YYNGEE. J gave up 4 bases and V 2 bases, and 8 bases lay outside the gene matches. CDR3 length: 16 amino acids. In DNA, the CDR3 is TGTGCCAGCAGCGTGGGTGTGTTAGCGGGGTACAATGAGCAGTTCTTC. Its protein is CASSVGVLAGYNEQFF. The full variable domain, completed using reference TRBV9 and TRBJ2-1, is DSGVTQTPKHLITATGQRVTLRCSPRSGDLSVYWYQQSLDQGLQFLIQYYNGEERAKGNILERFSAQQFPDLHSELNLSSLELGDSALYFCASSVGVLAGYNEQFFGPGTRLTVL.

The V call is TRBV11-1, the J call TRBJ2-5; 9 bases line up with TRBD1. The germline gives CDR1 SGHAT, CDR2 FQDESV (reference sequence). CDR3 length: 16 amino acids. V lost 0 bases, J lost 1 base, and 3 bases stayed unmatched. CDR3: CASSLATGGGQETQYF. The CDR3 bases are TGTGCCAGCAGCTTAGCCACAGGGGGCGGCCAAGAGACCCAGTACTTC.

The chain uses TRBV28 and TRBJ1-4; the match to TRBD1 covers 10 bases. The ends lost 4 bases at V and 4 bases at J; junction bases unmatched: 9. Germline-derived CDR1 and CDR2 are MDHEN and SYDVKM. This CDR3 is built from 17 residues. Here the CDR3 reads CASSSHKDRGYNEKLFF. DNA for the CDR3: TGTGCCAGCAGTTCCCATAAGGACAGGGGGTATAATGAAAAACTGTTTTTT. The full variable domain, its missing parts supplied by reference TRBV28 and TRBJ1-4, is DVKVTQSSRYLVKRTGEKVFLECVQDMDHENMFWYRQDPGLGLRLIYFSYDVKMKEKGDIPEGYSVSREKKERFSLILESASTNQTSMYLCASSSHKDRGYNEKLFFGSGTQLSVL.

The genes are TRBV7-2 and TRBJ1-6; D gene unclear. V lost 7 bases and J 9 bases, leaving 16 bases between the germline ends. The germline V gene has CDR1 SGHTA and CDR2 FQGNSA. The CDR3 runs to 14 residues. CDR3 sequence reads: CASTSRRGSSPLHF. CDR3 sequence (DNA): TGTGCCAGCACCTCCCGACGCGGCAGTTCACCCCTCCACTTT. The full variable domain, completed using reference TRBV7-2 and TRBJ1-6, is GAGVSQSPSNKVTEKGKDVELRCDPISGHTALYWYRQSLGQGLEFLIYFQGNSAPDKSGLPSDRFSAERTGGSVSTLTIQRTQQEDSAVYLCASTSRRGSSPLHFGNGTRLTVT.